This TCR beta chain was sequenced during a study of shared clonotypes between healthy human individuals. Overall study context: Per donor, three plates held CD4 naive cells, three held CD4 memory, two held CD8 naive and one held CD8 memory.

Regarding the study as a whole: The study sampled only blood, and tissue repertoires likely differ.

V was pared by 5 bases and J by 0 bases, with 14 bases between. The V gene's germline CDR1 is MDHEN and CDR2 SYDVKM. The CDR3 covers 16 residues. Notes on this clone: As yet, its antigen is unknown.

Naive CD8 cells comprised CD45RO-negative, CCR7-positively selected cells, excluding terminally differentiated effector memory CD45RA+ cells. Libraries were prepared by immunoSEQ multiplex PCR; TCRdb keeps only in-frame clonotypes and omits some of them. Of roughly 590,000 clones listed, roughly 95% are singletons. The source material was naive CD8+ T cells sorted from blood. The receptor was derived from a woman aged 30 to 39 in good health. The gene calls are TRBV28 and TRBJ2-1, with unresolved D. The CDR3 here is CASSSSSESSYNEQFF. The DNA of the CDR3 is TGTGCCAGCAGTAGCTCTAGTGAAAGCTCCTACAATGAGCAGTTCTTC.